This entry lists 18 T cell receptor beta chains sequenced from one sample in a study of monozygotic twins with cystic fibrosis. Using immunoSEQ multiplex PCR, the repertoire was profiled, and TCRdb retains in-frame clones only, with some absent. Found here are over 9,500 clones, approximately 85% of them singletons; the top ten hold approximately 0.56%. Sequencing input: blood. All receptors derive from a man aged 18-30 years with cystic fibrosis.

The chain is built from TRBV30 and TRBJ2-1; 8 positions agree with TRBD2. This CDR3 has 15 amino acids. Germline V gene sequence: CDR1 GTSNPN, CDR2 SVGIG (reference sequence). Trimming took 0 bases from V and 5 from J; bases not matched to a gene: 6. CDR3 sequence: CAWSVQLAGNNEQFF. CDR3 coding DNA: TGTGCCTGGAGTGTACAGCTAGCGGGCAACAATGAGCAGTTCTTC.

The sample holds one count of this clone. The rearrangement joins TRBV7-2 to TRBJ1-1; 8 bases agree with TRBD1. Germline values: CDR1 SGHTA, CDR2 FQGNSA. V was clipped by 5 bases and J by 1 base; unmatched bases: 12. The CDR3 sequence is 17 residues long. Here the CDR3 reads CASSRSGIGTGNTEAFF. The CDR3 nucleotides read TGTGCCAGCAGCCGATCGGGAATAGGGACAGGGAACACTGAAGCTTTCTTT.

This CDR3 reads CASSLWTGGGYNSPLHF. The CDR3 DNA sequence: TGTGCCAGCAGTTTATGGACTGGGGGGGGATATAATTCACCCCTCCACTTT. This chain joins TRBV27 and TRBJ1-6, with D possibly TRBD1 on 5 matching bases. CDR3 length: 17 amino acids. With 1 base removed from V and 4 bases from J, the gap between germline ends came to 14 bases. The V gene's germline CDR1 is MNHEY and CDR2 SMNVEV (reference sequence).

In the case of this clone: A read error may account for a junction end that differs from germline. CDR3 nucleotide sequence: TGTGCCAGCAGCTTAGCGGGACAGGGGGCGGGCGGCTATACCTTC. Amino acid sequence: CASSLAGQGAGGYTF. The chain carries TRBV7-9 and TRBJ1-2, with 12 bases identical to TRBD1. The V gene's germline CDR1 is SEHNR and CDR2 FQNEAQ (reference sequence). This CDR3 comprises 15 residues.

This clone was seen once. The V and J genes are TRBV15 and TRBJ2-7; 9 nucleotides align to TRBD1. This CDR3 has 14 amino acids. Germline V gene sequence: CDR1 LNHNV, CDR2 YYDKDF (reference sequence). The ends lost 2 bases at V and 7 bases at J; junction bases unmatched: 6. This chain's CDR3 is CATSRSGTGREQYF. For the CDR3, the DNA is TGTGCCACCAGCAGATCCGGGACAGGGCGGGAGCAGTACTTC.

The genes are TRBV19 and TRBJ2-4; 11 bases are shared with TRBD2. V lost 5 bases to trimming and J lost 9 bases; unmatched junction nucleotides: 9. This CDR3 is 15 amino acids long. CDR1 and CDR2 from the germline V gene are LNHDA and SQIVND (reference sequence). Here the CDR3 reads CASSPGGLAVSIQYF. Here the CDR3 DNA reads TGTGCCAGTAGTCCGGGGGGACTAGCGGTTAGCATTCAGTACTTC.

A few counts support this clone. This chain links TRBV10-3 with TRBJ1-1; tentatively, D is TRBD1 (5 bases). Trimming left V 7 bases short and J 7 bases short, with 16 bases between. The CDR3 runs 13 residues. Germline CDR1 and CDR2: ENHRY and SYGVKD. The CDR3: CAITAPGFDEAFF. The CDR3 nucleotides read TGTGCCATCACTGCCCCAGGGTTCGATGAAGCTTTCTTT.

The chain links TRBV6-6 to TRBJ2-7; 8 positions match TRBD2. V lost 4 bases to trimming and J lost 4 bases; unmatched junction nucleotides: 9. The germline CDR1 and CDR2 sequences are MNHNY and SVGAGI (reference sequence). This CDR3 is built from 15 residues. CDR3 amino acids: CASSSLAGGGYEQYF. CDR3 nucleotides: TGTGCCAGCAGTTCCCTCGCGGGAGGTGGATACGAGCAGTACTTC.

As DNA, the CDR3 is TGTGCCAGCAGTGTTCACGTATTTAGCTCCTACAATGAGCAGTTCTTC. Translation: CASSVHVFSSYNEQFF. The chain employs TRBV6-4 and TRBJ2-1; D remains unclear. This CDR3 has 16 residues. Germline CDR1 MRHNA, CDR2 SNTAGT. Trimming cost V 4 bases and J 0 bases, with 13 bases left between them.

V gene TRBV9 combines with J gene TRBJ1-4; TRBD1 might be the D (5 bases). Trimming took off 1 base at V and 4 bases at J, with 17 bases between the two ends. This CDR3 region has 17 residues. The germline gives CDR1 SGDLS, CDR2 YYNGEE. CDR3 sequence reads: CASSVSPGGLSNEKLFF. CDR3 in DNA: TGTGCCAGCAGCGTATCCCCTGGGGGATTGAGTAATGAAAAACTGTTTTTT.

This clone was seen only once. This chain uses TRBV5-4 with TRBJ2-5; TRBD1 aligns across 9 bases. Germline V gene lookup returns CDR1 SGHNT and CDR2 YYREEE (reference sequence). The V gene end was trimmed by 2 bases and the J gene end by 5 bases; junction bases not matched to a gene: 7. This CDR3 is 15 amino acids long. CDR3 sequence (DNA): TGTGCCAGCAGCTTCTCACAGGGGGCTTGGGAGACCCAGTACTTC. This gives the protein CASSFSQGAWETQYF.

This clone was detected only a few times. The J gene is TRBJ1-5, the V gene TRBV5-6; D is undetermined. Trimming removed 1 base from V and 4 bases from J, with 6 bases in between. Looked up from germline, CDR1 is SGHDT and CDR2 is YYEEEE. This CDR3 is built from 13 residues. CDR3 amino acids: CASSLFGNQPQHF. CDR3 nucleotides: TGTGCCAGCAGCTTGTTCGGAAATCAGCCCCAGCATTTT.

This sequence joins TRBV7-9 and TRBJ2-5; D uncertain. Trimming removed 5 bases from V and 2 bases from J, with 15 bases in between. Germline loops: CDR1 SEHNR, CDR2 FQNEAQ (reference sequence). This CDR3 has 15 residues. This CDR3 is CASSPRSEVQETQYF. The DNA of the CDR3 is TGTGCCAGCAGCCCCCGCTCGGAAGTACAAGAGACCCAGTACTTC.

The gene calls are TRBV6-5 and TRBJ2-7; 9 positions match TRBD2. CDR1 is MNHEY, CDR2 SVGAGI, per germline. This CDR3 spans 13 amino acids. J lost 6 bases, V lost 7 bases, and 7 bases had no gene match. DNA of the CDR3: TGTGCCAGCAAAGGCGGGGGGGCCCGCGAGCAGTACTTC. This encodes CASKGGGAREQYF.

The V gene is TRBV11-2, the J gene TRBJ2-5; 9 bases match TRBD1. V lost 5 bases to trimming and J lost 5 bases; unmatched junction nucleotides: 6. CDR1 SGHAT and CDR2 FQNNGV come from the germline V gene. CDR3 length: 14 residues. The CDR3 region is CASSPDRGWETQYF. The CDR3 DNA reads as TGTGCCAGCAGCCCCGACAGGGGGTGGGAGACCCAGTACTTC.

The chain carries TRBV5-6 and TRBJ1-1, with a tentative D call TRBD1 (6 bases). The CDR3 totals 13 residues. Deletions cut 5 bases from V and 4 bases from J, with 12 bases between. CDR1 SGHDT and CDR2 YYEEEE come from the germline V gene. The CDR3 bases are TGTGCCAGCAGACGCAGGGGACCCACTGAAGCTTTCTTT. It encodes CASRRRGPTEAFF.

V gene TRBV27 combines with J gene TRBJ2-6; 7 bases match TRBD1. V lost 3 bases, J lost 3 bases, and 2 bases stayed unmatched. The germline V gene encodes CDR1 MNHEY and CDR2 SMNVEV (reference sequence). The CDR3 has 15 amino acids. CDR3 in amino acids: CASSLTGIGANVLTF. CDR3 nucleotides: TGTGCCAGCAGTTTGACAGGGATTGGGGCCAACGTCCTGACTTTC.

This clone is a singleton in its sample. J is TRBJ1-2 and V is TRBV11-2, with a tentative D call TRBD1 (6 bases). The CDR3 is 16 amino acids. V lost 1 base and J 7 bases, leaving 19 bases between the germline ends. The germline V gene has CDR1 SGHAT and CDR2 FQNNGV. The CDR3 region is CASSLVPGRGGLGYTF. CDR3 nucleotide sequence: TGTGCCAGCAGCTTAGTTCCAGGCCGCGGGGGGCTTGGCTACACCTTC.